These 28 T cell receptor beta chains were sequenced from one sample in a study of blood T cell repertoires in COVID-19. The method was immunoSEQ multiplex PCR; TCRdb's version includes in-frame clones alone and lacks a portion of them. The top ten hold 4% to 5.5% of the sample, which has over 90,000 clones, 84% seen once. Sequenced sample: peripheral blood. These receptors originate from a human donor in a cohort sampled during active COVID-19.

CDR3 sequence: CSGGRSYNEQFF. The CDR3 DNA is TGCAGTGGCGGGCGCTCCTACAATGAGCAGTTCTTC. This chain uses TRBV29-1 with TRBJ2-1, with a possible D match to TRBD2 (5 bases). CDR1 and CDR2 (germline): SQVTM, ANQGSEA. CDR3 length: 12 residues.

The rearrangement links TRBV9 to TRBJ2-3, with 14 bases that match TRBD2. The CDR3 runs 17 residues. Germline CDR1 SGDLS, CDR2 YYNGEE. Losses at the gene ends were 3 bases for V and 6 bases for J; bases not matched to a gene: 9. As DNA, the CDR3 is TGTGCCAGCAGCGCCGCGAGGACTAGCGGGGGGTACGATACGCAGTATTTT. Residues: CASSAARTSGGYDTQYF. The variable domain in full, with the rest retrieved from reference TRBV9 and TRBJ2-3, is DSGVTQTPKHLITATGQRVTLRCSPRSGDLSVYWYQQSLDQGLQFLIQYYNGEERAKGNILERFSAQQFPDLHSELNLSSLELGDSALYFCASSAARTSGGYDTQYFGPGTRLTVL.

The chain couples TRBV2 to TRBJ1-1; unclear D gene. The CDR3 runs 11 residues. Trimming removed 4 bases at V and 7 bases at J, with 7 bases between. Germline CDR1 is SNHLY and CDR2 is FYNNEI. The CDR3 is CASSGDLEAFF. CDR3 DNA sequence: TGTGCCAGCAGTGGCGATCTTGAAGCTTTCTTT. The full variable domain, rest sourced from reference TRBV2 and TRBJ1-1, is EPEVTQTPSHQVTQMGQEVILRCVPISNHLYFYWYRQILGQKVEFLVSFYNNEISEKSEIFDDQFSVERPDGSNFTLKIRSTKLEDSAMYFCASSGDLEAFFGQGTRLTVV.

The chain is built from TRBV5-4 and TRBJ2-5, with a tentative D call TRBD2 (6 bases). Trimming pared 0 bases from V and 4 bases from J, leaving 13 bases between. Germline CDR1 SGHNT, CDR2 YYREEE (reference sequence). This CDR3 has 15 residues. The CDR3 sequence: CASSLARGTGETQYF. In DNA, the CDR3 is TGTGCCAGCAGCTTGGCTCGGGGGACTGGAGAGACCCAGTACTTC.

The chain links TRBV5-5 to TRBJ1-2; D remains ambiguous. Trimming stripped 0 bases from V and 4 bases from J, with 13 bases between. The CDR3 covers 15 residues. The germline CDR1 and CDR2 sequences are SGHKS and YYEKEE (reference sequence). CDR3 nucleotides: TGTGCCAGCAGCTTGGACCCCACTTTGCTCTATGGCTACACCTTC. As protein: CASSLDPTLLYGYTF. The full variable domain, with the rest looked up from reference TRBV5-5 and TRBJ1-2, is DAGVTQSPTHLIKTRGQQVTLRCSPISGHKSVSWYQQVLGQGPQFIFQYYEKEERGRGNFPDRFSARQFPNYSSELNVNALLLGDSALYLCASSLDPTLLYGYTFGSGTRLTVV.

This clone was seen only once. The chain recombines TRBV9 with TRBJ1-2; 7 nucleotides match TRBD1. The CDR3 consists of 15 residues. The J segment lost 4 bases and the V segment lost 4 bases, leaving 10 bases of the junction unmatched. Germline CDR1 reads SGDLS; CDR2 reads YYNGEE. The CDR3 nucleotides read TGTGCCAGCAGCCTACAAGGACAGGTGATCTATGGCTACACCTTC. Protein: CASSLQGQVIYGYTF.

CDR3 protein: CASSSTHQPQHF. DNA for the CDR3: TGTGCCAGCAGCTCGACACACCAGCCCCAGCATTTT. The chain carries TRBV6-5 and TRBJ1-5; D unclear. V shed 6 bases and J shed 7 bases, with 10 bases lying between them. There are 12 residues in the CDR3. Germline V gene lookup returns CDR1 MNHEY and CDR2 SVGAGI.

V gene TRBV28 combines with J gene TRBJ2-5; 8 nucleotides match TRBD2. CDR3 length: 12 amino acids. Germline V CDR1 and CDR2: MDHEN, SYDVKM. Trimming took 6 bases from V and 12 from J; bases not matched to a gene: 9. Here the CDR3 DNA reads TGTGCCAGCAGAACCCGGGGGGGTAGGGAGTACTTC. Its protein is CASRTRGGREYF.

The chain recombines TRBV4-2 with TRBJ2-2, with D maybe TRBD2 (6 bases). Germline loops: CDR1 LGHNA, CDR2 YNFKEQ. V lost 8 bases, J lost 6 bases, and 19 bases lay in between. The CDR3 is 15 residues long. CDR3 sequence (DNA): TGTGCCAGCGGCCCGGGCGGGGTTTATGCCGGGGAGCTGTTTTTT. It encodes CASGPGGVYAGELFF.

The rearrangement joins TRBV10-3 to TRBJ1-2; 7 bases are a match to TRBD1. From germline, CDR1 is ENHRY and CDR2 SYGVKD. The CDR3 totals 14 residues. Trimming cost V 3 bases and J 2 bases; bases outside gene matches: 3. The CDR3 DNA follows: TGTGCCATCAGTGATACAGGGGCCAACTATGGCTACACCTTC. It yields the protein CAISDTGANYGYTF.

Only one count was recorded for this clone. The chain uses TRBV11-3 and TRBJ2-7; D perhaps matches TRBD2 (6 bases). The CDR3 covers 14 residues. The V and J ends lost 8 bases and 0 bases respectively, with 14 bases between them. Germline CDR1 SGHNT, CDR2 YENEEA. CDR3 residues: CASSTSGGSYEQYF. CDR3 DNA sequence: TGTGCCAGCTCAACGTCCGGGGGCTCCTACGAGCAGTACTTC.

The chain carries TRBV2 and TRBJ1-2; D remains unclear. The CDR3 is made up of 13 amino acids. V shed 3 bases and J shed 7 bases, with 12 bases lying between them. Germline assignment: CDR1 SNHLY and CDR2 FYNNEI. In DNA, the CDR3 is TGTGCCAGCAGTGAGATTCGCGCCGGTGGCTACACCTTC. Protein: CASSEIRAGGYTF.

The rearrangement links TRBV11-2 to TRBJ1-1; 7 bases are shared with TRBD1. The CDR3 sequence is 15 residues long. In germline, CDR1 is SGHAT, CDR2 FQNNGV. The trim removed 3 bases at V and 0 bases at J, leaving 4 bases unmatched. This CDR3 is CASSFKGALNTEAFF. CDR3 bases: TGTGCCAGCAGCTTCAAGGGGGCCCTGAACACTGAAGCTTTCTTT.

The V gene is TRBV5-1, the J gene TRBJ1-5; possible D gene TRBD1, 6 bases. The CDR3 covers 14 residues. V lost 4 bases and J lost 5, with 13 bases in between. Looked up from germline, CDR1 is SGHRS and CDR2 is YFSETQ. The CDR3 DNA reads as TGCGCCAGCAGCCCGACCCAGGGGTATCAGCCCCAGCATTTT. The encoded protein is CASSPTQGYQPQHF. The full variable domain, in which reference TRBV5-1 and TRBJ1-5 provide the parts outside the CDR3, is KAGVTQTPRYLIKTRGQQVTLSCSPISGHRSVSWYQQTPGQGLQFLFEYFSETQRNKGNFPGRFSGRQFSNSRSEMNVSTLELGDSALYLCASSPTQGYQPQHFGDGTRLSIL.

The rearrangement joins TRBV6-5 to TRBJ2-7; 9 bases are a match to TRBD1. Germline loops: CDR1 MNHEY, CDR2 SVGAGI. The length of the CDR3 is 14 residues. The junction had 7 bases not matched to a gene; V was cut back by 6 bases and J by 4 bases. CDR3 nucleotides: TGTGCCAGCAGCAAAACAGGGGGCTGGTACGAGCAGTACTTC. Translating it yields CASSKTGGWYEQYF.

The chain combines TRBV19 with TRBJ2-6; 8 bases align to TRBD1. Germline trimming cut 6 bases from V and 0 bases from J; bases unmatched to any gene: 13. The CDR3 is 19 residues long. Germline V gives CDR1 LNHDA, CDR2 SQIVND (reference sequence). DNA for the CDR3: TGTGCCAGTAGAAGGGGAACCGGGACAGGCTACTCTGGGGCCAACGTCCTGACTTTC. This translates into CASRRGTGTGYSGANVLTF.

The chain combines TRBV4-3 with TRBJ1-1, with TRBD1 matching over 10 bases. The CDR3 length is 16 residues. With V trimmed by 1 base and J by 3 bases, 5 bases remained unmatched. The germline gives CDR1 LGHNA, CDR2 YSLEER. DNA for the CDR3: TGCGCCAGCAGCCAAGGGGCGACAGGGGGCTACACTGAAGCTTTCTTT. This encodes CASSQGATGGYTEAFF.

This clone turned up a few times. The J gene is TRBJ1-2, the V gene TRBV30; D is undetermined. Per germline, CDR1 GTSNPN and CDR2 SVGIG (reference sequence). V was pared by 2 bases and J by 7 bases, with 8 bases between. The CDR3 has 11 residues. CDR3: CAWSLGGGYTF. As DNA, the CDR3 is TGTGCCTGGAGTCTTGGAGGTGGCTACACCTTC.

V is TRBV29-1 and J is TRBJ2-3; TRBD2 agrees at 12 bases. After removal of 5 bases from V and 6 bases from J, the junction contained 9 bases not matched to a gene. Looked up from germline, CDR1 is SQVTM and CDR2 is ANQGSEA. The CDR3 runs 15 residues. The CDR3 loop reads CSVPGLGLAGDTQYF. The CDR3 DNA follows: TGCAGCGTTCCCGGCCTAGGACTAGCGGGGGATACGCAGTATTTT.

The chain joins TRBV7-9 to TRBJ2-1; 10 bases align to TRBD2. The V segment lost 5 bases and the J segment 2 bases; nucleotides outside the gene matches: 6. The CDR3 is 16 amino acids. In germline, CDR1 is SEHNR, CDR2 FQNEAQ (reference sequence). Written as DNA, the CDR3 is TGTGCCAGCAGCACCCGTCTAGCGGGGGCCTACAATGAGCAGTTCTTC. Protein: CASSTRLAGAYNEQFF.

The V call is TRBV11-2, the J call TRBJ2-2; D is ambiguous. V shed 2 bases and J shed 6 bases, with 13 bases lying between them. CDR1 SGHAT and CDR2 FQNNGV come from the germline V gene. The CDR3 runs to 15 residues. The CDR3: CASSLMQVLSGELFF. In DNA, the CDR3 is TGTGCCAGCAGCTTAATGCAGGTTTTGTCCGGGGAGCTGTTTTTT.

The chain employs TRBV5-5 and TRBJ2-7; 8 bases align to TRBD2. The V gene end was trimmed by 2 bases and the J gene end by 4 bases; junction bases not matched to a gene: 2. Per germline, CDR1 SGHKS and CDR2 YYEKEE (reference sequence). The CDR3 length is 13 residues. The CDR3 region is CASSFGGAYEQYF. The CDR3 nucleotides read TGTGCCAGCAGCTTCGGGGGGGCGTACGAGCAGTACTTC.

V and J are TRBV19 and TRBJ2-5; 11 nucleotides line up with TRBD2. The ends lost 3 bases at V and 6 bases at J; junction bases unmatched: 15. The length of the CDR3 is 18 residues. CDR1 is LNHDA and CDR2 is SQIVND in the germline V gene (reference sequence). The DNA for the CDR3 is TGTGCCAGTAGTATGATTAACCTAGCGGGGGGCCTTGGCCAGACCCAGTACTTC. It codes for CASSMINLAGGLGQTQYF.

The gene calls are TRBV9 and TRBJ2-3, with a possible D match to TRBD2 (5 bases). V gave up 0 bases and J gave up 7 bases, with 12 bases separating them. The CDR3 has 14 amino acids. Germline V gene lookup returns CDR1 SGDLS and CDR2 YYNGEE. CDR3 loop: CASSVGSSSNTQYF. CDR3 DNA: TGTGCCAGCAGCGTAGGTTCTAGCTCGAATACGCAGTATTTT.

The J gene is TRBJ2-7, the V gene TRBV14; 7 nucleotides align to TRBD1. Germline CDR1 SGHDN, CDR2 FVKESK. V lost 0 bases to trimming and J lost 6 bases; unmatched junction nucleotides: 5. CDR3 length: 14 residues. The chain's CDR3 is CASSQERGLSEQYF. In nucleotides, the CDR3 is TGTGCCAGCAGCCAAGAAAGGGGGCTAAGCGAGCAGTACTTC.

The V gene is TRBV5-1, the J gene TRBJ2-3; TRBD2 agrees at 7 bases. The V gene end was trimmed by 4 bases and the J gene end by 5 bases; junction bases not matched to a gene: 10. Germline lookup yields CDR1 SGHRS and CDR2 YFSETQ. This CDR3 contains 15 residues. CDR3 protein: CASSVGTTYQDTQYF. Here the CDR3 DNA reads TGCGCCAGCAGCGTCGGGACTACCTACCAAGATACGCAGTATTTT.

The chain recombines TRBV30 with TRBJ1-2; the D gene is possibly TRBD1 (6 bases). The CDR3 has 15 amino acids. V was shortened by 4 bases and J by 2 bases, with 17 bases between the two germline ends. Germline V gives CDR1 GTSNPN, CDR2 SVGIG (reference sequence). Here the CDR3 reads CAWTTTGSGNYGYTF. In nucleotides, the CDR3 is TGTGCCTGGACCACTACAGGGTCGGGCAACTATGGCTACACCTTC.

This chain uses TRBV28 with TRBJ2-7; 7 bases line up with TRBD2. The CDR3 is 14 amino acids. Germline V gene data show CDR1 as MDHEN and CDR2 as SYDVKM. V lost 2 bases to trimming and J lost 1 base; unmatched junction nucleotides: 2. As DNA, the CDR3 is TGTGCCAGCAGTTTAGCGGGGGTATCCTACGAGCAGTACTTC. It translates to CASSLAGVSYEQYF.